These 22 T cell receptor beta chains originate from one sample sequenced in a study of read filtering for tumor transcriptome and immune sequencing (dated by TCRdb to the early 2020s). For sequencing, an Illumina HiSeq 4000 was employed. TCR libraries were constructed from 400 ng RNA using the Immunoverse kit, and molecular barcoded adaptors covering alpha/delta and beta/gamma chains were employed. TCRdb itself trimmed the public reads at Q25 with fastp, ran MiXCR and retained productive beta chains. CDR3 protein sequences are deduplicated, and each keeps its most common genes and DNA. This sample holds approximately 37,000 distinct CDR3 sequences; 14% were observed only once. The ten largest clones take up roughly 18% of the sample. The sequenced sample consisted of a population of CD138-negative cells sorted from bone marrow. The sample's cell subset or site label, decoded: bone marrow mononuclear cells depleted of CD138+ plasma/myeloma cells by negative magnetic selection. Receptors were obtained from a donor over 35 with multiple myeloma.

This clonotype was observed at least ten times. The genes are TRBV5-1 and TRBJ2-3; 7 nucleotides align to TRBD1. Germline loops: CDR1 SGHRS, CDR2 YFSETQ. This CDR3 contains 14 residues. V lost 2 bases and J lost 2; bases outside the gene matches: 2. CDR3: CASSLGQVTDTQYF. CDR3 nucleotide sequence: TGCGCCAGCAGCTTAGGACAGGTCACAGATACGCAGTATTTT.

This clonotype was recorded at least ten times. The chain couples TRBV20-1 to TRBJ2-3; D uncertain. V lost 1 base and J 8 bases, leaving 7 bases between the germline ends. This CDR3 is 11 amino acids long. CDR1 DFQATT and CDR2 SNEGSKA come from the germline V gene (reference sequence). This chain's CDR3 is CSARVPGTQYF. CDR3 in DNA: TGCAGTGCTAGAGTGCCGGGTACGCAGTATTTT.

This clonotype ranks as medium-sized (0.01 to 0.1%). The V gene is TRBV24-1, the J gene TRBJ2-1; 7 bases are a match to TRBD1. J gave up 8 bases and V 4 bases, and 7 bases lay outside the gene matches. Per germline, CDR1 KGHDR and CDR2 SFDVKD. This CDR3 contains 14 residues. As DNA, the CDR3 is TGTGCCACCAGTGACGAAAGGGGGCGTGATGAGCAGTTCTTC. Its translation: CATSDERGRDEQFF.

The rearrangement links TRBV3-2 to TRBJ2-2. TRBV3-2 is termed a pseudogene. This CDR3 is built from 15 residues. The CDR3 coding sequence is TGTGCCAGCAGCCGCCTGGGGGCGAACACCGGGGAGCTGTTTTTT. This codes for CASSRLGANTGELFF.

Many counts were recorded for this clonotype. This chain joins TRBV5-1 and TRBJ2-7; D possibly corresponds to TRBD2 (6 bases). The V gene lost 4 bases and the J gene lost 3 bases, with 8 bases spanning the gap. The germline V gene has CDR1 SGHRS and CDR2 YFSETQ. The CDR3 consists of 12 residues. The CDR3 spells CASSRDFYEQYF. The DNA for the CDR3 is TGCGCCAGCAGCAGGGACTTCTACGAGCAGTACTTC.

In this sample, this clonotype turned up a few times. It may be a read error: a sequence one base away is much more abundant. The rearrangement uses TRBV7-2 and TRBJ2-3; no clear D gene. Germline V CDR1 and CDR2: SGHTA, FQGNSA. The CDR3 is 14 amino acids. The CDR3 nucleotides read TGTGCCGGCAGCTTAGCTGATGGGGTCAATACGCAGTATTTT. The encoded protein is CAGSLADGVNTQYF.

This clonotype was seen many times. J is TRBJ2-3 and V is TRBV20-1; 9 positions match TRBD2. CDR1 DFQATT and CDR2 SNEGSKA come from the germline V gene (reference sequence). The V and J ends lost 7 bases and 4 bases, in that order; junction bases with no gene match: 9. The CDR3 contains 14 residues. The DNA for the CDR3 is TGCAGTGGGCAACCGGGACTAGCCTCAGATACGCAGTATTTT. Translating it yields CSGQPGLASDTQYF.

The table lists this clonotype with many counts. This chain connects TRBV29-1 to TRBJ2-4; D call uncertain. V lost 4 bases and J lost 4, with 8 bases in between. Germline V gene sequence: CDR1 SQVTM, CDR2 ANQGSEA. The CDR3 covers 12 residues. CDR3 loop: CSVVEGKNIQYF. The CDR3 coding sequence is TGCAGCGTTGTGGAAGGAAAAAACATTCAGTACTTC.

This clonotype was seen a handful of times. With a much larger clone just one base away, this may be a read error. This sequence joins TRBV6-2 or TRBV6-3 and TRBJ1-5; D call uncertain. Germline V gene data show CDR1 as MNHEY and CDR2 as SVGEGT. Trimming left V 8 bases short and J 4 bases short, with 15 bases between. The CDR3 spans 14 residues. The chain's CDR3 is CASCPQGKNQPQHF. The CDR3 coding sequence is TGTGCCAGCTGCCCTCAAGGTAAAAATCAGCCCCAGCATTTT.

This clonotype was picked up many times. This chain joins TRBV19 and TRBJ2-2, with 14 bases identical to TRBD2. Germline V lookup: CDR1 LNHDA, CDR2 SQIVND (reference sequence). Germline trimming cut 5 bases from V and 4 bases from J; bases unmatched to any gene: 3. The CDR3 has 16 residues. CDR3 amino acids: CASSRLAGGVTGELFF. The CDR3 coding sequence is TGTGCCAGTAGTCGACTAGCGGGGGGGGTCACCGGGGAGCTGTTTTTT.

This clonotype was seen many times. The chain employs TRBV11-2 and TRBJ2-6; 9 bases match TRBD2. CDR3 length: 19 residues. Looked up from germline, CDR1 is SGHAT and CDR2 is FQNNGV. Trimming cost V 1 base and J 2 bases; bases outside gene matches: 9. The chain's CDR3 is CASSLVGSGGSTGANVLTF. For the CDR3, the DNA is TGTGCCAGCAGCTTAGTGGGTAGCGGGGGCTCTACTGGGGCCAACGTCCTGACTTTC.

Remarks on this clonotype: This likely came from a read error, as a far larger clone is one base away. The chain couples TRBV29-1 to TRBJ2-7; possible D gene TRBD2, 5 bases. The germline V and J ends were trimmed by 7 bases and 7 bases, with 20 bases remaining between them. CDR3 length equals 13 residues. Germline V gene lookup returns CDR1 SQVTM and CDR2 ANQGSEA. The CDR3 protein is CSAGGSSYNEQYF. For the CDR3, the DNA is TGCAGCGCTGGAGGAAGCTCCTACAATGAGCAGTACTTC.

This clonotype has a count of ten or more. The rearrangement joins TRBV28 to TRBJ1-6, with 10 bases fitting TRBD1. The CDR3 has 15 amino acids. Germline CDR1 is MDHEN and CDR2 is SYDVKM. The V gene end was trimmed by 6 bases and the J gene end by 7 bases; junction bases not matched to a gene: 6. CDR3: CASSIDRGLNSPLHF. The DNA for the CDR3 is TGTGCCAGCAGCATAGACAGGGGGCTGAATTCACCCCTCCACTTT.

This clonotype came up many times. CDR3 loop: CSARTSGGAYEQYF. CDR3 in DNA: TGCAGTGCAAGAACTAGCGGGGGGGCGTACGAGCAGTACTTC. The chain is built from TRBV20-1 and TRBJ2-7; 13 bases are shared with TRBD2. CDR3 length: 14 residues. Germline V CDR1 and CDR2: DFQATT, SNEGSKA (reference sequence). After removal of 6 bases from V and 4 bases from J, the junction contained 6 bases not matched to a gene.

With regard to this clonotype: A clone one base away is much larger, so this may be a read error. The chain recombines TRBV21-1 with TRBJ2-3; the table names TRBD1, a call not compared with the DNA. TRBV21-1 is an annotated pseudogene. The CDR3 contains 15 residues. DNA for the CDR3: TGTGCCAGCAGAAGACCTGTGGGGCGCGCAGATACGCAGTATTTT. This gives the protein CASRRPVGRADTQYF.

This clonotype was seen many times. The CDR3 loop reads CASSYSGTYPDLFF. CDR3 bases: TGTGCCAGCAGTTATTCCGGGACTTATCCTGATCTGTTTTTT. The V and J genes are TRBV6-2 or TRBV6-3 and TRBJ1-4; a weak D match, TRBD1 (5 bases). The V gene lost 3 bases and the J gene lost 14 bases, with 19 bases spanning the gap. The CDR3 has 14 residues. Germline lookup yields CDR1 MNHEY and CDR2 SVGEGT.

This clonotype was counted at least ten times. The V call is TRBV5-1, the J call TRBJ1-1; no definite D call. In germline, CDR1 is SGHRS, CDR2 YFSETQ. The CDR3 sequence is 14 residues long. V lost 0 bases and J lost 0, with 6 bases in between. The CDR3 DNA reads as TGCGCCAGCAGCTTGGTGTGGTTGAACACTGAAGCTTTCTTT. Protein sequence: CASSLVWLNTEAFF.

Many counts were recorded for this clonotype. V and J are TRBV6-2 or TRBV6-3 and TRBJ1-5; D gene ambiguous. This CDR3 spans 12 amino acids. Germline lookup yields CDR1 MNHEY and CDR2 SVGEGT. With 8 bases removed from V and 0 bases from J, the gap between germline ends came to 5 bases. The CDR3: CASGDSNQPQHF. The DNA for the CDR3 is TGTGCCAGCGGGGATAGCAATCAGCCCCAGCATTTT.

This clonotype was seen many times. The chain links TRBV13 to TRBJ2-1; TRBD2 matches 7 bases. This CDR3 spans 16 amino acids. With V trimmed by 3 bases and J by 5 bases, 10 bases remained unmatched. Germline assignment: CDR1 PRHDT and CDR2 FYEKMQ (reference sequence). CDR3 in DNA: TGTGCCAGCAGCTTCCAAGCGGGGCATAAGAACAATGAGCAGTTCTTC. As protein: CASSFQAGHKNNEQFF.

This clonotype was seen many times. The chain uses TRBV7-9 and TRBJ1-1; no clear D gene. The CDR3 contains 14 residues. V was cut by 5 bases and J by 5 bases, with 15 bases left in between. Germline values: CDR1 SEHNR, CDR2 FQNEAQ (reference sequence). In nucleotides, the CDR3 is TGTGCCAGCAGCCCAGTAGTCCTCACTACTGAAGCTTTCTTT. This gives the protein CASSPVVLTTEAFF.

The chain employs TRBV2 and TRBJ2-3; 9 bases align to TRBD2. The CDR3 loop spans 14 amino acids. From germline, CDR1 is SNHLY and CDR2 FYNNEI. The V segment lost 6 bases and the J segment 5 bases; nucleotides outside the gene matches: 6. This CDR3 is CASRGGGAGDTQYF. The CDR3 DNA follows: TGTGCCAGCAGGGGCGGGGGGGCTGGAGATACGCAGTATTTT.

V usage is TRBV12-3 or TRBV12-4 and J usage is TRBJ2-4; no firm D call. This CDR3 has 11 residues. V dropped 5 bases and J dropped 6 bases, with 5 bases sitting between them. CDR3 in amino acids: CASSLRNIQYF. The CDR3, as DNA: TGTGCCAGCAGTCTCCGAAACATTCAGTACTTC.